The clone carrying this T cell receptor (beta chain) was observed a handful of times. Its antigen is undetermined. Germline trimming cut 4 bases from V and 2 bases from J; bases unmatched to any gene: 7. Germline CDR1 KGHSH, CDR2 LQKENI. The CDR3 consists of 15 residues. Addition of a universal primer site occurred through template switching, and cDNA carried unique molecular identifiers. TCRdb ran MiXCR on the 5' RACE reads and lists one entry per CDR3 protein. The sample carries 460,000 or so distinct CDR3 sequences, 13% to 15% recorded once. These data are taken from a study of identical twins. Study-wide results and limits: Fewer insertions characterized abundant cord blood beta clonotypes, whereas memory repertoires showed none. Researchers reported weaker excess twin sharing in beta out-of-frame sequences. The study found that models underestimated out-of-frame TCR alpha sharing in monozygotic twins.

The sample also formed part of further work on yellow fever vaccine responses in identical twins.

This chain connects TRBV18 to TRBJ2-7, with 8 bases aligning to TRBD2. The sequence came from a woman younger than 30 in good health. The sequencing input was CD4+ T cells sorted from blood. CDR3 residues: CASSLFSGATYEQYF. Here the CDR3 DNA reads TGTGCCAGCTCACTGTTTAGCGGGGCGACCTACGAGCAGTACTTC.